This T cell receptor (beta chain) emerged from a study of OX40 agonist ivuxolimab in advanced cancers. Study results and limitations: Partial responders receiving 0.1-3.0 mg/kg showed among the lowest clonal expansion. Compared with CD4+, CD8+ T cells on average had more expanded clones.

Researchers took blood at baseline, on cycle 4 day 1, and on cycle 7 day 1. V shed 7 bases and J shed 0 bases, with 13 bases lying between them. This CDR3 has 14 amino acids. Germline V gene sequence: CDR1 SQVTM, CDR2 ANQGSEA. TCRdb's table, derived via immunoSEQ multiplex PCR, lists solely in-frame clones and lacks some. The sample includes roughly 80,000 clones, more than 75% of them seen just once. Regarding this clone: Its cognate antigen is unknown.

Sequenced here: CD4+ or CD8+ T cells sorted from blood, sampled in a trial of the OX40 agonist ivuxolimab. The rearrangement links TRBV29-1 to TRBJ2-1, with no clear D. The clonotype was recovered from an adult with an advanced solid tumor such as melanoma, head and neck, liver or kidney cancer. Here the CDR3 reads CSGREDDSYNEQFF. The CDR3 bases are TGCAGCGGAAGGGAAGACGACTCCTACAATGAGCAGTTCTTC.